Here is one TCR beta chain with its context. The source of the sample is a study of human T cells and chemical hapten exposure. Background on the study: TCR yields per sample varied mostly from small pooled library volume differences.

CDR3 length: 15 residues. V was cut by 4 bases and J by 3 bases, with 14 bases left in between. Germline V gene sequence: CDR1 SGHTS, CDR2 YDEGEE. Single cDNA molecules in the library carried unique molecular identifiers attached during preparation. TCRdb analysed the RACE reads with MiXCR anew, one entry per CDR3 protein. Seen here are roughly 120,000 distinct CDR3 sequences, approximately 13% observed once, and the top ten hold about 3%. Time point defined: pre-sensitization, week 0. Treatment specified: therapeutic diphenylcyclopropenone sensitization with weekly scalp DPC. Sequencing started from total RNA isolated from unfractionated whole blood.

The TCR comes from a woman aged 18-30 years with alopecia areata. Some clones in this sample may be carry-over from other donors' samples. Material: whole blood, obtained in connection with sensitization to the hapten diphenylcyclopropenone (DPC). J is TRBJ1-5 and V is TRBV5-8; D is possibly TRBD1 (6 bases). CDR3 sequence reads: CASSGGQGHNQPQHF. The CDR3 region has the DNA TGTGCCAGCAGCGGGGGACAAGGTCACAATCAGCCCCAGCATTTT.